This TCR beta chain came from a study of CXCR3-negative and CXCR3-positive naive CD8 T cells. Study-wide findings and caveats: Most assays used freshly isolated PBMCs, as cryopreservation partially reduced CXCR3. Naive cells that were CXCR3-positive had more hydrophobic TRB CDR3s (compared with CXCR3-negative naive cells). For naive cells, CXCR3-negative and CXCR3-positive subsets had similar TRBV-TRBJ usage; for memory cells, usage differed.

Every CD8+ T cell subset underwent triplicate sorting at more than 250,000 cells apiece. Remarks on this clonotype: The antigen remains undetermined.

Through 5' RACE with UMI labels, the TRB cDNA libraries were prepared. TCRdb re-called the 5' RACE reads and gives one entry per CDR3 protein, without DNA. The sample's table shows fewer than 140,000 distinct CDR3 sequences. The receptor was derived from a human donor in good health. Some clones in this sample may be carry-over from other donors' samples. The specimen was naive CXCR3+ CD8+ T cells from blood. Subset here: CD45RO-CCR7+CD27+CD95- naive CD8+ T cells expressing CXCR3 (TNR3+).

The CDR3 sequence: CSARDFEQTLTEAFF. The chain recombines TRBV20-1 with TRBJ1-1. This CDR3 has 15 residues. Germline-derived CDR1 and CDR2 are DFQATT and SNEGSKA (reference sequence).